The following is a TCR beta chain sequence with its context. The entry originates in a study of blood T cell repertoires in COVID-19. Repertoires were generated with immunoSEQ multiplex PCR, while TCRdb's copy carries only in-frame clones and drops some. The data contain about 120,000 clones, nearly 90% of them singletons. This receptor was identified in a human donor in a cohort sampled during active COVID-19. What was sequenced was peripheral blood.

The CDR3 sequence: CASSLETGELNEQFF. CDR3 DNA sequence: TGCGCCAGCAGCTTGGAGACAGGGGAGCTCAATGAGCAGTTCTTC. The gene calls are TRBV5-1 and TRBJ2-1; TRBD1 agrees at 8 bases. The CDR3 loop spans 15 amino acids. Germline V gene sequence: CDR1 SGHRS, CDR2 YFSETQ. Germline trimming cut 0 bases from V and 6 bases from J; bases unmatched to any gene: 5. The whole variable domain, remainder taken from reference TRBV5-1 and TRBJ2-1, is KAGVTQTPRYLIKTRGQQVTLSCSPISGHRSVSWYQQTPGQGLQFLFEYFSETQRNKGNFPGRFSGRQFSNSRSEMNVSTLELGDSALYLCASSLETGELNEQFFGPGTRLTVL.